The TCR beta chain under discussion was sequenced for a study of cytomegalovirus exposure and HLA in healthy donors. The PCR ran on 60 Vbeta and 13 Jbeta primers. Produced via immunoSEQ multiplex PCR; TCRdb's table is partial and in-frame only. The sample contains 95,000 to 150,000 clones, around three quarters of which appear only once. The origin of this receptor is a man aged 35-49 years in good health and CMV-seronegative. Sequencing was performed on PBMCs.

CDR3 in amino acids: CASRPGVQETQYF. The CDR3 DNA reads as TGCGCCAGCAGGCCGGGGGTCCAAGAGACCCAGTACTTC. The chain recombines TRBV5-1 with TRBJ2-5, with D possibly matching TRBD2 (6 bases). The V and J ends lost 5 bases and 1 base respectively, with 9 bases between them. Germline loops: CDR1 SGHRS, CDR2 YFSETQ. The CDR3 spans 13 residues.